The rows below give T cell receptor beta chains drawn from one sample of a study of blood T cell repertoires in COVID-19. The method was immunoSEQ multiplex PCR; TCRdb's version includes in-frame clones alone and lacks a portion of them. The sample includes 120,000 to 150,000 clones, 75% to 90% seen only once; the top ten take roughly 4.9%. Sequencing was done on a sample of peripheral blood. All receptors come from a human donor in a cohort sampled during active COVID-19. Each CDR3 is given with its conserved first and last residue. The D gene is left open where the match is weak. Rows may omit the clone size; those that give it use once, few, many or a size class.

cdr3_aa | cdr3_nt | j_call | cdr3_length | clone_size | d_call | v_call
CASSPDRGDEQYF | TGTGCCAGCAGCCCGGACAGGGGGGACGAGCAGTACTTC | TRBJ2-7 | 13 | - | TRBD1 | TRBV9
CASSAGLRDRGPPAQYF | TGCGCCAGCAGCGCCGGCCTCCGGGACAGGGGTCCCCCCGCGCAGTATTTT | TRBJ2-3 | 17 | - | TRBD1 | TRBV5-1
CASSQDLQGVTAFF | TGTGCCAGCAGCCAAGATCTGCAGGGGGTGACGGCTTTCTTT | TRBJ1-1 | 14 | - | TRBD1 | TRBV3-1/TRBV3-2
CASSSPGFGETQYF | TGTGCCAGCAGCTCTCCAGGGTTCGGAGAGACCCAGTACTTC | TRBJ2-5 | 14 | - | - | TRBV7-9
CASSPGGLWGYTF | TGTGCCAGCAGCCCAGGGGGGTTGTGGGGCTACACCTTC | TRBJ1-2 | 13 | - | TRBD1 | TRBV9
CASTLGEPGHLYNEQFF | TGTGCCAGCACCCTAGGAGAGCCGGGACACCTATACAATGAGCAGTTCTTC | TRBJ2-1 | 17 | - | - | TRBV7-4
CASSDGGRSTGELFF | TGTGCCAGCAGTGATGGCGGGAGGAGTACCGGGGAGCTGTTTTTT | TRBJ2-2 | 15 | - | TRBD2 | TRBV2
CASSYGGLGVAYEQYF | TGTGCCAGCAGTTACGGGGGCCTAGGGGTAGCCTACGAGCAGTACTTC | TRBJ2-7 | 16 | - | - | TRBV6-5
CASSMGTSGRGETQYF | TGTGCCAGTAGTATGGGGACTAGCGGTCGGGGGGAGACCCAGTACTTC | TRBJ2-5 | 16 | - | TRBD2 | TRBV19
CASSLGDEQFF | TGTGCCAGCAGCTTAGGCGATGAGCAGTTCTTC | TRBJ2-1 | 11 | - | - | TRBV7-2
CASSLAASGGQRETQYF | TGCGCCAGCAGCTTGGCCGCGTCGGGAGGGCAGAGGGAGACCCAGTACTTC | TRBJ2-5 | 17 | - | TRBD2 | TRBV5-1
CASSESGWGPGRTEAFF | TGTGCCAGCAGTGAATCCGGATGGGGCCCAGGGCGGACTGAAGCTTTCTTT | TRBJ1-1 | 17 | - | - | TRBV6-1
CASGLAGVNEQFF | TGCGCCAGCGGACTAGCGGGAGTCAATGAGCAGTTCTTC | TRBJ2-1 | 13 | - | TRBD2 | TRBV5-1
CASSKSGGSNTDTQYF | TGTGCCAGCAGTAAAAGCGGGGGGTCCAACACAGATACGCAGTATTTT | TRBJ2-3 | 16 | - | TRBD2 | TRBV6-4
CASSQVQGATEAFF | TGTGCCAGCAGTCAAGTACAGGGGGCAACTGAAGCTTTCTTT | TRBJ1-1 | 14 | - | TRBD1 | TRBV3-1/TRBV3-2
CASSIGRTSGVTEQFF | TGTGCCAGTAGTATAGGCCGGACTAGCGGGGTCACGGAGCAGTTCTTC | TRBJ2-1 | 16 | - | TRBD2 | TRBV19
CASKTGLSYEQYF | TGTGCCAGCAAAACAGGGTTGTCCTACGAGCAGTACTTC | TRBJ2-7 | 13 | - | - | TRBV5-5
CASSEPRTGEETQYF | TGCGCCAGCAGTGAGCCGCGGACAGGGGAAGAGACCCAGTACTTC | TRBJ2-5 | 15 | - | TRBD1 | TRBV10-2
CASTGVVNYGYTF | TGTGCCAGCACCGGAGTTGTTAACTATGGCTACACCTTC | TRBJ1-2 | 13 | few | - | TRBV2
CASRWVRRVGAGRGYTF | TGTGCCAGCAGATGGGTTCGGAGGGTCGGGGCCGGTCGTGGCTACACCTTC | TRBJ1-2 | 17 | - | - | TRBV7-4
CASSYTGQGDNYGYTF | TGTGCCAGCAGTTACACTGGACAGGGCGATAACTATGGCTACACCTTC | TRBJ1-2 | 16 | few | TRBD1 | TRBV6-6
CASSEAHLGLGHQPQHF | TGTGCCAGCAGTGAGGCCCACCTAGGCCTTGGCCATCAGCCCCAGCATTTT | TRBJ1-5 | 17 | - | - | TRBV6-1
CSVGEGAGTQYF | TGCAGCGTTGGCGAGGGCGCGGGGACCCAGTACTTC | TRBJ2-5 | 12 | - | - | TRBV29-1
CAISEPGTSLDTQYF | TGTGCCATCAGTGAGCCAGGGACTAGCTTGGATACGCAGTATTTT | TRBJ2-3 | 15 | few | TRBD2 | TRBV10-3
CATILGGGVTDTQYF | TGTGCCACCATTTTGGGAGGGGGGGTCACAGATACGCAGTATTTT | TRBJ2-3 | 15 | - | - | TRBV7-8
CASSYDRLNYGYTF | TGTGCCAGCAGTTATGACAGGCTAAACTATGGCTACACCTTC | TRBJ1-2 | 14 | - | - | TRBV6-5
CASSASGTGDSPLHF | TGTGCCAGCAGCGCATCCGGGACAGGGGATTCACCCCTCCACTTT | TRBJ1-6 | 15 | - | TRBD1 | TRBV9
CASRGGDRGWNEQFF | TGTGCCAGTAGGGGAGGTGACAGGGGGTGGAATGAGCAGTTCTTC | TRBJ2-1 | 15 | once | TRBD1 | TRBV19
CASSQTTGSGEQFF | TGTGCCAGCAGCCAAACGACAGGATCGGGCGAGCAGTTCTTC | TRBJ2-1 | 14 | - | - | TRBV7-9
CAISPGQGRKNTGELFF | TGTGCCATCAGTCCGGGACAGGGGCGTAAGAACACCGGGGAGCTGTTTTTT | TRBJ2-2 | 17 | - | TRBD1 | TRBV10-3
CASSSMSETQYF | TGTGCCAGCAGCTCCATGTCAGAGACCCAGTACTTC | TRBJ2-5 | 12 | - | - | TRBV5-4
CASRKDSPYEQYF | TGTGCCAGCAGAAAGGACTCCCCCTACGAGCAGTACTTC | TRBJ2-7 | 13 | - | - | TRBV6-5
CASSQVAGLSQPQHF | TGTGCCAGCAGCCAAGTAGCAGGGCTCAGTCAGCCCCAGCATTTT | TRBJ1-5 | 15 | - | - | TRBV14
CASSIRGFGETQYF | TGTGCCAGTAGTATACGGGGGTTTGGAGAGACCCAGTACTTC | TRBJ2-5 | 14 | - | - | TRBV19
CATSDPTGTGSNNEQFF | TGTGCCACCAGTGACCCCACCGGGACAGGGAGCAACAATGAGCAGTTCTTC | TRBJ2-1 | 17 | - | TRBD1 | TRBV24-1
CASSYGGGQPYEQYF | TGTGCCAGCAGTTACGGTGGGGGACAACCCTACGAGCAGTACTTC | TRBJ2-7 | 15 | - | - | TRBV6-5
CASRLARGYNYGYTF | TGTGCCAGCAGGCTCGCCAGGGGTTATAACTATGGCTACACCTTC | TRBJ1-2 | 15 | - | - | TRBV28
CATSDSETSGRKDTQYF | TGTGCCACCAGTGACTCCGAGACTAGCGGGAGGAAAGATACGCAGTATTTT | TRBJ2-3 | 17 | once | TRBD2 | TRBV24-1
CASSPERGGVNEQFF | TGCGCCAGCAGCCCGGAGCGGGGTGGGGTCAATGAGCAGTTCTTC | TRBJ2-1 | 15 | few | TRBD2 | TRBV5-1
CASSEAVSTFPLPAQHF | TGTGCCAGCAGTGAAGCTGTATCGACTTTCCCCCTCCCGGCCCAGCATTTT | TRBJ1-5 | 17 | - | - | TRBV6-1
CASSEAPFSGGRYEQYF | TGTGCCAGCAGCGAGGCCCCGTTTAGCGGGGGTCGGTACGAGCAGTACTTC | TRBJ2-7 | 17 | - | TRBD2 | TRBV9
CASRGRAKNQPQHF | TGTGCCAGCAGAGGCAGGGCGAAGAATCAGCCCCAGCATTTT | TRBJ1-5 | 14 | - | - | TRBV27
CAWSVTSVIILSSYNEQFF | TGTGCCTGGAGTGTCACTAGCGTTATAATACTGAGCTCCTACAATGAGCAGTTCTTC | TRBJ2-1 | 19 | - | TRBD2 | TRBV30
CASSEAGGWNQPQHF | TGCGCCAGCAGTGAAGCGGGGGGCTGGAATCAGCCCCAGCATTTT | TRBJ1-5 | 15 | - | - | TRBV10-2
CASSQEGTNNEQFF | TGCGCCAGCAGCCAAGAGGGCACGAACAATGAGCAGTTCTTC | TRBJ2-1 | 14 | - | - | TRBV4-1
CASRTDRGGNTIYF | TGTGCCAGCAGGACGGACAGGGGGGGAAACACCATATATTTT | TRBJ1-3 | 14 | - | TRBD1 | TRBV6-4
CAWSVWASGKDNEQFF | TGTGCCTGGAGTGTATGGGCTAGCGGGAAAGACAATGAGCAGTTCTTC | TRBJ2-1 | 16 | - | TRBD2 | TRBV30